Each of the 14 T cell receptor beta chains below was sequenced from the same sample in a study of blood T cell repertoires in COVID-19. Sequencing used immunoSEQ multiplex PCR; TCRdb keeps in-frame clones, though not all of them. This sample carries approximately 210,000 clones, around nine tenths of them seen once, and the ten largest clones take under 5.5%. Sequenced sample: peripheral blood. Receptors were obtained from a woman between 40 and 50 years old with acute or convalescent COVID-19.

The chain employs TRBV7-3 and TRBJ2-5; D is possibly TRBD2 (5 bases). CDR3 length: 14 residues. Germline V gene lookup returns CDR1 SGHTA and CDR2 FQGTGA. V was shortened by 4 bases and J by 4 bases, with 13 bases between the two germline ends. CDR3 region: CASSSDGLLETQYF. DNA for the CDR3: TGTGCCAGCAGCTCCGACGGACTTCTAGAGACCCAGTACTTC.

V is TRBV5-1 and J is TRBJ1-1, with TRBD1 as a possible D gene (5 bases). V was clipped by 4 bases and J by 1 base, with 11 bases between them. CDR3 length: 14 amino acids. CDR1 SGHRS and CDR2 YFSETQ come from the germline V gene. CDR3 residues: CASSPDTRNTEAFF. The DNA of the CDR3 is TGCGCCAGCAGCCCGGACACCAGGAACACTGAAGCTTTCTTT.

The CDR3 DNA reads TGTGCCAGCAGTTTTACCAGCAATGGGCATGGCTACACCTTC. It yields the protein CASSFTSNGHGYTF. The V call is TRBV27, the J call TRBJ1-2; D is unclear. Trimming shortened V by 3 bases and J by 6 bases, and 14 bases separated the two germline ends. Looked up from germline, CDR1 is MNHEY and CDR2 is SMNVEV (reference sequence). This CDR3 is 14 amino acids long.

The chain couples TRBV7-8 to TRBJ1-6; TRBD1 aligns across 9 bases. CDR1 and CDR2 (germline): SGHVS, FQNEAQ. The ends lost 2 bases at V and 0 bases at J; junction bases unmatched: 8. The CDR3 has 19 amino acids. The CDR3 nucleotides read TGTGCCAGCAGCTTAATAAACAGGGGGCAGAGCTCCTATAATTCACCCCTCCACTTT. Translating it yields CASSLINRGQSSYNSPLHF.

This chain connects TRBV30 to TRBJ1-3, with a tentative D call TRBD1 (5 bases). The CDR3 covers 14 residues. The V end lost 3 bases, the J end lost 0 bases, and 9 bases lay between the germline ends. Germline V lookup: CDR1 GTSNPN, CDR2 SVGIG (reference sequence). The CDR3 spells CAWRQAGSGNTIYF. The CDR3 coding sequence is TGTGCCTGGAGACAGGCAGGCTCTGGAAACACCATATATTTT.

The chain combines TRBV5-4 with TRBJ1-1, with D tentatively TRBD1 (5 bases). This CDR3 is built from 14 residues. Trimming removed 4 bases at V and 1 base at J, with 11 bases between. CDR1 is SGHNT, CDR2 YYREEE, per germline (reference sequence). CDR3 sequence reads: CASSRTDRNTEAFF. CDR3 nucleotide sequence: TGTGCCAGCAGCCGCACAGACAGGAACACTGAAGCTTTCTTT.

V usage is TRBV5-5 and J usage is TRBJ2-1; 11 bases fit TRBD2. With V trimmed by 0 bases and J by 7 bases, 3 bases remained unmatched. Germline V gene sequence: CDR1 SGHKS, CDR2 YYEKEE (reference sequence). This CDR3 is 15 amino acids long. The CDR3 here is CASSLGLAGPNEQFF. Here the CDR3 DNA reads TGTGCCAGCAGCTTGGGACTAGCGGGGCCAAATGAGCAGTTCTTC.

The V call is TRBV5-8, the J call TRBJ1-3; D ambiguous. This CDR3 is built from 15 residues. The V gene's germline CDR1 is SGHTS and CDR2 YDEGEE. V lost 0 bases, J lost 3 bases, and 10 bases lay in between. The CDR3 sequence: CASSLGQFDGNTIYF. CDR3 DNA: TGTGCCAGCAGCTTGGGGCAATTTGATGGAAACACCATATATTTT.

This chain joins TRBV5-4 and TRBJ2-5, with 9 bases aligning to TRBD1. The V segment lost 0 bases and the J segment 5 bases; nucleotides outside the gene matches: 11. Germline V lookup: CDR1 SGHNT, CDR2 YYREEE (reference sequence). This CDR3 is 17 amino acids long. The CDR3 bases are TGTGCCAGCAGCTTGGGGGGACCGGGACAGGGAAGGGAGACCCAGTACTTC. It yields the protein CASSLGGPGQGRETQYF.

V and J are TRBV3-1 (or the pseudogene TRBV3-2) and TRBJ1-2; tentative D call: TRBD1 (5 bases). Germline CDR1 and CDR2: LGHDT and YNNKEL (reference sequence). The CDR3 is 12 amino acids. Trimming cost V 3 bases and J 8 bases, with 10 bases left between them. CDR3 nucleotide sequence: TGTGCCAGCAGCCAGGGACTACGGGGCTACACCTTC. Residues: CASSQGLRGYTF.

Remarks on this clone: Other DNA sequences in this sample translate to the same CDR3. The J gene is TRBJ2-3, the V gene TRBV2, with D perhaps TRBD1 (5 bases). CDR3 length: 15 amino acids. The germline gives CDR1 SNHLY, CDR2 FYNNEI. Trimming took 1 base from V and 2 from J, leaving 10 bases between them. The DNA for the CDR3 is TGTGCCAGCAGTGAAGACAGGCAACCCACAGATACGCAGTATTTT. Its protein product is CASSEDRQPTDTQYF.

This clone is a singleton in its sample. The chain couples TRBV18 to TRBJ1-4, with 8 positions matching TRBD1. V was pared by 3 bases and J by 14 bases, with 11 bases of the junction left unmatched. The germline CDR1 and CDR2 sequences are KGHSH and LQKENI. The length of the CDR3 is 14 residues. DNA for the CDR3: TGTGCCAGCTCACCCGGGACAGGACCCCTCTGGCTGTTTTTT. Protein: CASSPGTGPLWLFF.

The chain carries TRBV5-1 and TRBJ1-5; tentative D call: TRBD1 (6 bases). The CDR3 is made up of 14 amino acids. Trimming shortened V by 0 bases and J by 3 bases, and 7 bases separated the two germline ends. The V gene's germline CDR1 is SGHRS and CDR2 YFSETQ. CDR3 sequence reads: CASSLGGLNQPQHF. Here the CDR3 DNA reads TGCGCCAGCAGCTTGGGGGGGCTCAATCAGCCCCAGCATTTT.

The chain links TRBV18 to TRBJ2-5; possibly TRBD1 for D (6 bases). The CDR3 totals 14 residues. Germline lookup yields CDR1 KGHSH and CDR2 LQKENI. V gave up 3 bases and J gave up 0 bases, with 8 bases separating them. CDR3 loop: CASSPWTDQETQYF. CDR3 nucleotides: TGTGCCAGCTCACCGTGGACAGACCAAGAGACCCAGTACTTC.